The T cell receptor (beta chain) described here comes from a study of T-cell reconstitution after alpha-beta-depleted transplantation in children. This clonotype was recorded a few times. The antigen is not known. The TCRbeta library was prepared with unique molecular identifiers. Via MiXCR, TCRdb re-called the PCR reads, giving one row per CDR3 protein. The data contain hundreds of thousands of distinct CDR3 sequences, approximately 13% of them seen just once; the ten biggest clones take up around 2.2%. Study-level findings and limits: Several hundred graft clones that had expanded were reportedly the source of alpha-beta T cells about two months after transplant. After transplant, high TCRbeta diversity at day 60 in some patients arose from surviving recipient T cells and thymic progenitors. Counts and diversity of T cells one year after transplant came mostly from newly produced T cells.

Trimming cost V 4 bases and J 0 bases; bases outside gene matches: 8. CDR3 size: 16 residues. This sequence originates from a male patient aged 10-17 years who had a stem cell transplant for acute myeloid leukemia, so the T cells may come from the graft donor. Here the sequenced sample was PBMCs, mostly from graft donor cells, taken 360 days after TCRalphabeta/CD19-depleted stem cell transplant. The chain combines TRBV12-3 or TRBV12-4 with TRBJ2-5; TRBD1 agrees at 7 bases. The CDR3 loop reads CASSSGQPVYQETQYF. The CDR3, as DNA: TGTGCCAGCAGTTCGGGACAGCCTGTGTACCAAGAGACCCAGTACTTC.